Listed here is a single TCR beta chain. Per the original data handling: Amplifying reference gene primers gave estimates of nucleated cell counts. Using immunoSEQ multiplex PCR, the repertoire was profiled, and TCRdb retains in-frame clones only, with some absent. V and J calls plus clone size are reproduced from that table; the DNA served to infer D and trimming. The profile shows approximately 80,000 clones, 90% of them singletons. This record comes from a study of blood T cell repertoires in COVID-19. Turning to the study itself: Collection of acute and convalescent COVID-19 samples took place in the United States, Italy and Spain. PBMCs, B-cell-depleted T cells, or T cells provided the cDNA or gDNA that made up the material.

V lost 5 bases and J lost 7; bases outside the gene matches: 9. This CDR3 region has 15 residues. CDR1 and CDR2 (germline): MDHEN, SYDVKM. The specimen sequenced was peripheral blood. This receptor was taken from a woman in her forties or fifties in a cohort sampled during active COVID-19. This rearrangement joins TRBV28 to TRBJ1-2; TRBD1 matches 11 bases. The CDR3, as DNA: TGTGCCAGCAGTGTTCCCCGGACAGGGGGCCGTGGCTACACCTTC. Encoded protein: CASSVPRTGGRGYTF.